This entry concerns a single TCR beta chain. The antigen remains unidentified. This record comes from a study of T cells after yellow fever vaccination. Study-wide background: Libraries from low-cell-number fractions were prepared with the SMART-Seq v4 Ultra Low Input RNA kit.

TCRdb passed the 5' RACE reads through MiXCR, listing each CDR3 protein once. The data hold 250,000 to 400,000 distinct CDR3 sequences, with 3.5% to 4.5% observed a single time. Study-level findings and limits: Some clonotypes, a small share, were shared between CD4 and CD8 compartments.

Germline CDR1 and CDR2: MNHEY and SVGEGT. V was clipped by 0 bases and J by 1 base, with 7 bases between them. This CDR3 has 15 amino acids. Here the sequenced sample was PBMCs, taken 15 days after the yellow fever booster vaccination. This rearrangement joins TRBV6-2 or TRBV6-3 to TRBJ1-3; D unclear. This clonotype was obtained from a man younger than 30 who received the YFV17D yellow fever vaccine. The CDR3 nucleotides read TGTGCCAGCAGTTACTCGATGGCGTCTGGAAACACCATATATTTT. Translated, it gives CASSYSMASGNTIYF.